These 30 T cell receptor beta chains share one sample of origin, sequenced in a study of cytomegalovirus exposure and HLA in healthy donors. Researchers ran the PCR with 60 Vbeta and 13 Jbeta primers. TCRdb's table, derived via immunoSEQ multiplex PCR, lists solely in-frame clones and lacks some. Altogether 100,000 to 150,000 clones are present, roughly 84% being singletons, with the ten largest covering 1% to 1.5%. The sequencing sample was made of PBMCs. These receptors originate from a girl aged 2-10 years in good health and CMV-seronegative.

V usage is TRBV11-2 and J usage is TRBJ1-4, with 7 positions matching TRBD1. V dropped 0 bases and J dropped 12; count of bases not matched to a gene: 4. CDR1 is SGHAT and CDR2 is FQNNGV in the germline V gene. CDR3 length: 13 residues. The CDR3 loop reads CASSLEDRVELFF. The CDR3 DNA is TGTGCCAGCAGCTTAGAAGACAGGGTGGAACTGTTTTTT.

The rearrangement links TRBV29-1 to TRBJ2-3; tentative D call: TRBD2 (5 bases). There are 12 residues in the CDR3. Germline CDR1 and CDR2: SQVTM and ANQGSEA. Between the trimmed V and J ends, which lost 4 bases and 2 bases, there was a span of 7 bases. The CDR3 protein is CSVVAFTDTQYF. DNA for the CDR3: TGCAGCGTTGTAGCGTTCACAGATACGCAGTATTTT.

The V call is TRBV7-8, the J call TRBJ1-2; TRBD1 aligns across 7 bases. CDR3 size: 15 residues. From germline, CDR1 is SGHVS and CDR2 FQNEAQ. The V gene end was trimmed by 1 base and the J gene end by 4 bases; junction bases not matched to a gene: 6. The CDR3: CASSLGRDSFYGYTF. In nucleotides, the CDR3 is TGTGCCAGCAGCTTAGGGCGGGACAGTTTCTATGGCTACACCTTC.

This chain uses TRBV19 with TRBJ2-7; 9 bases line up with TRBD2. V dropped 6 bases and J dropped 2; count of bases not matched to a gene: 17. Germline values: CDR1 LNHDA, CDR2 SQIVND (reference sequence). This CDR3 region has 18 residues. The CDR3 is CASSLRGLAGISTYEQYF. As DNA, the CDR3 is TGTGCCAGTAGCCTGAGAGGTCTAGCGGGAATATCTACCTACGAGCAGTACTTC.

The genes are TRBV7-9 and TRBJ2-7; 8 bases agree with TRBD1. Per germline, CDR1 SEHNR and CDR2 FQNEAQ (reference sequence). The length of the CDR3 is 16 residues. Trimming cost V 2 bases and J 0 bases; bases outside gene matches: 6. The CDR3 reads CASSLLGQDVSYEQYF. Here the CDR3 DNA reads TGTGCCAGCAGCTTACTGGGACAGGATGTCTCCTACGAGCAGTACTTC. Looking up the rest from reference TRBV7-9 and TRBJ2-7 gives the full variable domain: DTGVSQNPRHKITKRGQNVTFRCDPISEHNRLYWYRQTLGQGPEFLTYFQNEAQLEKSRLLSDRFSAERPKGSFSTLEIQRTEQGDSAMYLCASSLLGQDVSYEQYFGPGTRLTVT.

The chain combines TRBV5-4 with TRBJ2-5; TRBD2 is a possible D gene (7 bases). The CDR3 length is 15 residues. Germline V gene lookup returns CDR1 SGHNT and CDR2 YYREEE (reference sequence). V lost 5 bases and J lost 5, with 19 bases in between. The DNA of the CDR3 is TGTGCCAGCAGTCCCGAGGGGGGGAGCTGGGAGACCCAGTACTTC. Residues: CASSPEGGSWETQYF.

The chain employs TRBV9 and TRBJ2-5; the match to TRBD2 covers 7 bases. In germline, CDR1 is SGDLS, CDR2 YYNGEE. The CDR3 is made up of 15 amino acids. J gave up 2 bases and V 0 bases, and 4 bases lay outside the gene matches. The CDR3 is CASSVGASGQETQYF. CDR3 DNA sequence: TGTGCCAGCAGCGTAGGGGCTAGCGGACAAGAGACCCAGTACTTC.

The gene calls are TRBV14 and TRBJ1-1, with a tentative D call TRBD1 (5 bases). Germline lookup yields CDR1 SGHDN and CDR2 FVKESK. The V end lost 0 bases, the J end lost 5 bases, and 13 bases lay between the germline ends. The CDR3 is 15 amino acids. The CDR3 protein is CASSQDSGRYTEAFF. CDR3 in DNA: TGTGCCAGCAGCCAAGATTCAGGGAGGTATACTGAAGCTTTCTTT. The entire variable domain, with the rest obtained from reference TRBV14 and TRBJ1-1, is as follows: EAGVTQFPSHSVIEKGQTVTLRCDPISGHDNLYWYRRVMGKEIKFLLHFVKESKQDESGMPNNRFLAERTGGTYSTLKVQPAELEDSGVYFCASSQDSGRYTEAFFGQGTRLTVV.

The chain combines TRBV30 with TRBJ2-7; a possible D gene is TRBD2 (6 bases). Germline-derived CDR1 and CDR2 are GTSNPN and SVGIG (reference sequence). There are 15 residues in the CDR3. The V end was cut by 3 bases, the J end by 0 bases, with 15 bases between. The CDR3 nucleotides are TGTGCCTGGAGCGAAAGCGGGTGGAGCTCCTACGAGCAGTACTTC. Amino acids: CAWSESGWSSYEQYF.

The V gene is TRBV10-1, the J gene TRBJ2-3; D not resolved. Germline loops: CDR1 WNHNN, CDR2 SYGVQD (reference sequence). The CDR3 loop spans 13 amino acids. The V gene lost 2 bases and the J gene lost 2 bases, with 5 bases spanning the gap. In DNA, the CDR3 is TGCGCCAGCAGTGAGGAGTCCACAGATACGCAGTATTTT. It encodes CASSEESTDTQYF.

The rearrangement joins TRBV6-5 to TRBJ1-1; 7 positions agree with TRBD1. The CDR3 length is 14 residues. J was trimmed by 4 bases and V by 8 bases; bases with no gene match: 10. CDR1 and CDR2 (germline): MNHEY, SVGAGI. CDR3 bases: TGTGCCAGCCGAACAGGGGCCCGTGGCACTGAAGCTTTCTTT. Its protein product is CASRTGARGTEAFF.

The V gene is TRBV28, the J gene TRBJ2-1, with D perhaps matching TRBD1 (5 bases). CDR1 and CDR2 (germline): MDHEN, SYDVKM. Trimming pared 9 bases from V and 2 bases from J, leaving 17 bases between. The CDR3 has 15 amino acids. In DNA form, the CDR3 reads TGTGCCAGTATCAGCCCCAGGGATGCCTACAATGAGCAGTTCTTC. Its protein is CASISPRDAYNEQFF.

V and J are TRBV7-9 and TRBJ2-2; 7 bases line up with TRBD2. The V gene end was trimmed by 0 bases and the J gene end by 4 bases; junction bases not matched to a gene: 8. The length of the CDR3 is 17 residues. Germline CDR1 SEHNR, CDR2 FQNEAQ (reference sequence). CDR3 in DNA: TGTGCCAGCAGCTTAGCCCCCGGGCGGGAGTTCACCGGGGAGCTGTTTTTT. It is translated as CASSLAPGREFTGELFF.

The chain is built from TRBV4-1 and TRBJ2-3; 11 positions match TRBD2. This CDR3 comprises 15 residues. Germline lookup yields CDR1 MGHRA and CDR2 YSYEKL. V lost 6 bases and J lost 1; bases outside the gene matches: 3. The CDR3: CASSSGGARTDTQYF. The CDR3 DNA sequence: TGCGCCAGCAGTAGCGGGGGGGCCCGCACAGATACGCAGTATTTT.

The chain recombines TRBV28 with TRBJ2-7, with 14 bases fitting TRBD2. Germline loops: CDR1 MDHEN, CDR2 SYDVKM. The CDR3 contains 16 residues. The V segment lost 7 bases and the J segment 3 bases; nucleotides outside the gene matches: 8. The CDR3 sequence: CASTTGTSGSIYEQYF. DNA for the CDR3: TGTGCCAGCACCACAGGGACTAGCGGGAGTATCTACGAGCAGTACTTC.

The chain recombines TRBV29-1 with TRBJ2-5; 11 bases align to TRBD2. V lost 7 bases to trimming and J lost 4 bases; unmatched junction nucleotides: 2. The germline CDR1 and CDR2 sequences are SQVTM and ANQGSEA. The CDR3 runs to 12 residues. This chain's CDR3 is CSAGTSGETQYF. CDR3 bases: TGCAGCGCGGGGACTAGCGGAGAGACCCAGTACTTC.

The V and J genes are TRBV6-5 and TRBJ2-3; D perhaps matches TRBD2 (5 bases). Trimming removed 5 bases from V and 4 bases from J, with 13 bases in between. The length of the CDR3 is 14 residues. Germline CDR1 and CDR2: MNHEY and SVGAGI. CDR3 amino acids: CASSPTAGADTQYF. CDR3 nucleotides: TGTGCCAGCAGTCCGACTGCGGGCGCAGATACGCAGTATTTT.

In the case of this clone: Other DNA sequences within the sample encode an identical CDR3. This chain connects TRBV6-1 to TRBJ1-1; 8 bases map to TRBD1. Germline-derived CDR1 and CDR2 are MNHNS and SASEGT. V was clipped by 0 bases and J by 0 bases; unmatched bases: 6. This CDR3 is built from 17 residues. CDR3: CASSEAMTGVMNTEAFF. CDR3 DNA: TGTGCCAGCAGTGAAGCTATGACAGGGGTTATGAACACTGAAGCTTTCTTT.

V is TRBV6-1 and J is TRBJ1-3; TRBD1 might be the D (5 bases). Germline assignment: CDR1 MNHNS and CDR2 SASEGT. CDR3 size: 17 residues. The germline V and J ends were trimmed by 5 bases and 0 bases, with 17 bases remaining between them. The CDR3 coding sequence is TGTGCCAGCAGTCAAGGAGGACATTCTAGCTCTGGAAACACCATATATTTT. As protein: CASSQGGHSSSGNTIYF.

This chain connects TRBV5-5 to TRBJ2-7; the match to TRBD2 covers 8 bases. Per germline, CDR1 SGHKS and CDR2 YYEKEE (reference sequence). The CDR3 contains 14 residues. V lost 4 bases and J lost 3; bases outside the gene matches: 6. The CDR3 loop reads CASSGHAGGYEQYF. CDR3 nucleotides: TGTGCCAGCAGCGGACATGCGGGGGGCTACGAGCAGTACTTC.

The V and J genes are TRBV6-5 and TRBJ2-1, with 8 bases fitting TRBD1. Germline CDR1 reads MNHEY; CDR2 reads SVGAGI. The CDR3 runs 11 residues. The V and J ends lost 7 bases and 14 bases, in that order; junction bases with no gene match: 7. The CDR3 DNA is TGTGCCAGCACAGGACAGGGAGAAGAGTTCTTC. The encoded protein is CASTGQGEEFF.

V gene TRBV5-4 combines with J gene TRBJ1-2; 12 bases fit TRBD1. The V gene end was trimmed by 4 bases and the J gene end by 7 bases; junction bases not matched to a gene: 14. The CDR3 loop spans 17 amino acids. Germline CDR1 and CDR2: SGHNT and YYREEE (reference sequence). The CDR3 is CASSPIPGQGAMGGYTF. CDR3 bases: TGTGCCAGCAGCCCCATCCCGGGACAGGGGGCTATGGGTGGCTACACCTTC.

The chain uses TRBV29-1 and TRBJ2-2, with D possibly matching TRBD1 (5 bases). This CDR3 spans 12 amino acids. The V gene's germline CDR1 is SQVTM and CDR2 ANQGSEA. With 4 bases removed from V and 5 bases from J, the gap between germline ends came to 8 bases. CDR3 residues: CSVVGVTGELFF. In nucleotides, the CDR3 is TGCAGCGTTGTAGGGGTTACCGGGGAGCTGTTTTTT.

CDR3 region: CASSFSGSTQEQYF. For the CDR3, the DNA is TGTGCCAGCAGCTTTAGCGGGAGTACACAAGAGCAGTACTTC. The rearrangement links TRBV7-9 to TRBJ2-7; 9 nucleotides line up with TRBD2. From germline, CDR1 is SEHNR and CDR2 FQNEAQ (reference sequence). The CDR3 runs to 14 residues. Trimming cost V 3 bases and J 7 bases; bases outside gene matches: 7.

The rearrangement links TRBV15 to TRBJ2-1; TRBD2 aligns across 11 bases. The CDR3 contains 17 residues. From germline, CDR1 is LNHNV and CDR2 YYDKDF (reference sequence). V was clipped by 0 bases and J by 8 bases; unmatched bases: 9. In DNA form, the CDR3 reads TGTGCCACCAGCAGAGACTCCCCACTAGCGGGAGCGGATGAGCAGTTCTTC. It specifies CATSRDSPLAGADEQFF. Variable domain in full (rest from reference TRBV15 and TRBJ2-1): DAMVIQNPRYQVTQFGKPVTLSCSQTLNHNVMYWYQQKSSQAPKLLFHYYDKDFNNEADTPDNFQSRRPNTSFCFLDIRSPGLGDTAMYLCATSRDSPLAGADEQFFGPGTRLTVL.

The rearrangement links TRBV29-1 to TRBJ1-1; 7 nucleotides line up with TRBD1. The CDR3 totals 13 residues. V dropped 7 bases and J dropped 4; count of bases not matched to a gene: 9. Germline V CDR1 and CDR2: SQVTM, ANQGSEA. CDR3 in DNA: TGCAGCGGCTCACAGGGGTCGGGCACTGAAGCTTTCTTT. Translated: CSGSQGSGTEAFF.

The CDR3 sequence is CASSQGTGYKQYF. The CDR3 nucleotides are TGTGCCAGCAGCCAAGGGACAGGGTACAAGCAGTACTTC. The chain is built from TRBV5-5 and TRBJ2-7; TRBD1 matches at 9 bases. The V and J ends lost 4 bases and 8 bases, in that order; junction bases with no gene match: 7. The CDR3 has 13 residues. Germline V gives CDR1 SGHKS, CDR2 YYEKEE (reference sequence).

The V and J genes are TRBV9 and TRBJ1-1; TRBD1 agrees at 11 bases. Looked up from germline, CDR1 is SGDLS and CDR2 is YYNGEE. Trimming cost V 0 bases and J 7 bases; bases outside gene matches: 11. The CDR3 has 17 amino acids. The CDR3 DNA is TGTGCCAGCAGCGTAGGGACAGGGGGCTTTGTTGAGGATGAAGCTTTCTTT. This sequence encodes CASSVGTGGFVEDEAFF.

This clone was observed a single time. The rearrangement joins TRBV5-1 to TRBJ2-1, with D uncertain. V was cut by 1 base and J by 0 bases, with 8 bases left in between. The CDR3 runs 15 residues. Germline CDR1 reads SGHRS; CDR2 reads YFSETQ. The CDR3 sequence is CASSLMYNSYNEQFF. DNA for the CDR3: TGCGCCAGCAGCTTGATGTACAACTCCTACAATGAGCAGTTCTTC.

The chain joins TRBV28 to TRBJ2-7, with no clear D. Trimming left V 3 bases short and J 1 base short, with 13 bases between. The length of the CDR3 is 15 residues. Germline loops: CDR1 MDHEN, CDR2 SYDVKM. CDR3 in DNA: TGTGCCAGCAGTTTCGGCAGGCCCGTTTCCTACGAGCAGTACTTC. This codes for CASSFGRPVSYEQYF.